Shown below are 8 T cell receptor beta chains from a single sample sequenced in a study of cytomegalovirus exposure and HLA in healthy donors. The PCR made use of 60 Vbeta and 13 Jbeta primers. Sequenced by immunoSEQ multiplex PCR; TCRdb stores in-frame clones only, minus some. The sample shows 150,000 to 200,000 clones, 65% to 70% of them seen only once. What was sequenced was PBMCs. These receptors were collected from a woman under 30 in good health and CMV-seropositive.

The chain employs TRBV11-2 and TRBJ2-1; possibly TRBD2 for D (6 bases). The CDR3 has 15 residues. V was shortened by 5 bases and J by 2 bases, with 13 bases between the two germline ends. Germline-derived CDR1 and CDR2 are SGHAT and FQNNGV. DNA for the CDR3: TGTGCCAGCAGCCCGGGACTCCCCCCCTACAATGAGCAGTTCTTC. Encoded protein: CASSPGLPPYNEQFF.

CDR3: CASSSLDSPWKTQYF. CDR3 nucleotide sequence: TGTGCCAGCAGCTCCTTGGACAGCCCGTGGAAGACCCAGTACTTC. The chain uses TRBV7-2 and TRBJ2-5, with D possibly being TRBD1 (6 bases). V was trimmed by 4 bases and J by 6 bases, leaving 18 bases between them. Germline V gives CDR1 SGHTA, CDR2 FQGNSA. The CDR3 contains 15 residues.

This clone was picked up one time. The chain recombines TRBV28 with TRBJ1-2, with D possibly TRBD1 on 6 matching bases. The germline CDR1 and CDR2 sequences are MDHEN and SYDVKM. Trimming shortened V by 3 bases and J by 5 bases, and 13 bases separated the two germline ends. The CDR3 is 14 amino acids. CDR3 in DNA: TGTGCCAGCAGTTTCGCTGGGACATCGTATGGCTACACCTTC. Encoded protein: CASSFAGTSYGYTF.

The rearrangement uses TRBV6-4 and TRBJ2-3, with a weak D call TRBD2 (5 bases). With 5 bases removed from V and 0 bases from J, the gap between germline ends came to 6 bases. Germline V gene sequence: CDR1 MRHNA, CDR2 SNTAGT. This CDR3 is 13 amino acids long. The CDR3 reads CASSRDSTDTQYF. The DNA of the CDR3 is TGTGCCAGCAGTCGGGATAGCACAGATACGCAGTATTTT.

The CDR3 loop is CASSGTSVWDEQYF. The CDR3 coding sequence is TGTGCCAGCAGTGGGACTAGCGTCTGGGACGAGCAGTACTTC. The rearrangement uses TRBV2 and TRBJ2-7; 9 nucleotides align to TRBD2. The trim removed 4 bases at V and 5 bases at J, leaving 6 bases unmatched. The CDR3 is made up of 14 amino acids. Germline V gene lookup returns CDR1 SNHLY and CDR2 FYNNEI.

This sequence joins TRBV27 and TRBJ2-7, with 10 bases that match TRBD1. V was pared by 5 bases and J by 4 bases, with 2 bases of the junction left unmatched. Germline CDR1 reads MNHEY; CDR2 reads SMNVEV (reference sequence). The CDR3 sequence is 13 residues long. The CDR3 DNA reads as TGTGCCAGCAGTGACAGGGGGCCGTACGAGCAGTACTTC. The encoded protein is CASSDRGPYEQYF.

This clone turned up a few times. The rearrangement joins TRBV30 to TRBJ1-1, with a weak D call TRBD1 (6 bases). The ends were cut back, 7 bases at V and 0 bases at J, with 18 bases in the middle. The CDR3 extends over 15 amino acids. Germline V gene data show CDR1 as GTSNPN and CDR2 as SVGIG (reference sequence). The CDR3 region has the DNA TGTGCCTTCCTCAGGGGAATTAGCGTGAACACTGAAGCTTTCTTT. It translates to CAFLRGISVNTEAFF.

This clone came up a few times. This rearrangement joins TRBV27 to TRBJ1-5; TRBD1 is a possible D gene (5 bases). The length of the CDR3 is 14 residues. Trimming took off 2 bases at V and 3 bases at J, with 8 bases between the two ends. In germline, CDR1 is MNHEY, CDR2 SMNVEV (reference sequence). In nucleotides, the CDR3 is TGTGCCAGCAGTTTACAGGGTTTCAATCAGCCCCAGCATTTT. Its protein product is CASSLQGFNQPQHF.